A selection of T cell receptor beta chains follows, all from one sample in a study of blood T cell repertoires in COVID-19. TCRdb keeps only in-frame clones here, not all; method: immunoSEQ multiplex PCR. The table shows 140,000 to 150,000 clones, with around nine tenths occurring only once. The source material was peripheral blood. All receptors derive from a human donor in a cohort sampled during active COVID-19. Each CDR3 is given with its conserved first and last residue. D genes are given only for firm matches.

TRBV11-3	TRBJ1-6	NA	CASSLGEQGNSPLHF	TGTGCCAGCAGCTTAGGAGAACAGGGTAATTCACCCCTCCACTTT
TRBV19	TRBJ2-5	TRBD1	CASSPRGTGVSETQYF	TGTGCCAGTAGTCCCCGTGGGACAGGGGTCTCAGAGACCCAGTACTTC
TRBV9	TRBJ1-5	TRBD1	CASSVGQGAGQPQHF	TGTGCCAGCAGCGTAGGGCAGGGGGCAGGTCAGCCCCAGCATTTT
TRBV24-1	TRBJ2-3	NA	CATSVRGIRADTQYF	TGTGCCACCAGTGTAAGGGGAATAAGGGCAGATACGCAGTATTTT
TRBV29-1	TRBJ2-7	TRBD2	CSVGDGLAGDYEQYF	TGCAGCGTTGGAGACGGACTAGCGGGGGACTACGAGCAGTACTTC
TRBV2	TRBJ2-2	TRBD1	CASGGQGWTGELFF	TGTGCCAGCGGGGGACAGGGTTGGACCGGGGAGCTGTTTTTT
TRBV6-6	TRBJ2-5	NA	CASNSLETQYF	TGTGCCAGCAACAGCCTAGAGACCCAGTACTTC
TRBV27	TRBJ2-3	NA	CASSPRRGRTDTQYF	TGTGCCAGCAGTCCTAGGAGGGGCCGAACAGATACGCAGTATTTT
TRBV7-2	TRBJ2-5	TRBD2	CASSFGRGALQETQYF	TGTGCCAGCAGCTTCGGGCGGGGGGCCCTCCAAGAGACCCAGTACTTC
TRBV9	TRBJ2-3	TRBD2	CASSVGGSGGANTQYF	TGTGCCAGCAGCGTAGGTGGTAGCGGGGGGGCAAATACGCAGTATTTT